These T cell receptor beta chains were read from a single sample in a study of blood T cells in healthy people across ages. TCRdb fed the 5' RACE reads into MiXCR, producing one record per CDR3 protein. Among some 700,000 distinct CDR3 sequences, roughly 43% were seen once, and the ten largest hold 20% to 25%. Material for sequencing was blood. The receptors stem from a woman aged 60-75 years in good health. CDR3s include the opening cysteine and the closing phenylalanine or tryptophan. A D gene is named only where the DNA matches it firmly. Some rows mark clone size as missing; the rest say once, few, many or name a class of expanded clone.

J: TRBJ1-2; V: TRBV6-6; D: TRBD1; size: .; CDR3: CASRRGTDNYGYTF; DNA: TGTGCCAGCAGACGCGGGACAGACAACTATGGCTACACCTTC
J: TRBJ2-5; V: TRBV7-2; D: TRBD2; size: .; CDR3: CASKLAGTANEQYF; DNA: TGTGCCAGCAAGCTAGCGGGAACAGCCAATGAGCAGTACTTC
J: TRBJ1-2; V: TRBV6-5; D: .; size: .; CDR3: CASSGLPEDGYTF; DNA: TGTGCCAGCAGTGGACTACCTGAGGATGGCTACACCTTC
J: TRBJ2-5; V: TRBV7-2; D: TRBD2; size: .; CDR3: CASSFGRVVETQYF; DNA: TGTGCCAGCAGCTTTGGGAGGGTGGTAGAGACCCAGTACTTC
J: TRBJ2-7; V: TRBV18; D: .; size: few; CDR3: CASSRGYRDSYEQYF; DNA: TGTGCCAGCTCACGGGGATACAGGGACTCCTACGAGCAGTACTTC
J: TRBJ1-2; V: TRBV6-5; D: TRBD1; size: .; CDR3: CATHDRVGGYTF; DNA: TGTGCCACCCACGACAGGGTCGGGGGCTACACCTTC
J: TRBJ1-4; V: TRBV3-1; D: .; size: .; CDR3: CASSQGIDRKLFF; DNA: TGTGCCAGCAGCCAAGGGATCGACCGAAAACTGTTTTTT
J: TRBJ2-7; V: TRBV4-2; D: TRBD1; size: few; CDR3: CASSFSWGTAYEQYF; DNA: TGTGCCAGCAGCTTTAGCTGGGGGACAGCCTACGAGCAGTACTTC
J: TRBJ2-3; V: TRBV6-5; D: TRBD2; size: .; CDR3: CASSYGEGSTDTQYF; DNA: TGTGCCAGCAGTTACGGGGAGGGATCCACAGATACGCAGTATTTT
J: TRBJ2-1; V: TRBV9; D: TRBD2; size: .; CDR3: CASSVFLAGNNEQFF; DNA: TGTGCCAGCAGCGTATTCCTAGCGGGAAACAATGAGCAGTTCTTC
J: TRBJ2-5; V: TRBV9; D: TRBD1; size: many; CDR3: CASSVGQGQETQYF; DNA: TGTGCCAGCAGCGTAGGACAGGGCCAAGAGACCCAGTACTTC
J: TRBJ1-2; V: TRBV30; D: TRBD1; size: .; CDR3: CAWGTGGYGYTF; DNA: TGTGCCTGGGGGACAGGGGGCTATGGCTACACCTTC
J: TRBJ2-3; V: TRBV24-1; D: .; size: few; CDR3: CATSDRTRTDTQYF; DNA: TGTGCCACCAGTGATCGAACACGCACAGATACGCAGTATTTT
J: TRBJ1-2; V: TRBV11-1; D: .; size: .; CDR3: CASSSPTLANYGYTF; DNA: TGTGCCAGCAGCTCTCCCACACTAGCTAACTATGGCTACACCTTC
J: TRBJ1-5; V: TRBV24-1; D: .; size: .; CDR3: CATSDRTGWSNQPQHF; DNA: TGTGCCACCAGTGACAGAACAGGGTGGAGCAATCAGCCCCAGCATTTT
J: TRBJ1-1; V: TRBV20-1; D: .; size: .; CDR3: CSATKTVNTEAFF; DNA: TGCAGTGCTACCAAGACGGTGAACACTGAAGCTTTCTTT
J: TRBJ1-2; V: TRBV5-6; D: .; size: many; CDR3: CASSSGQNYGYTF; DNA: TGTGCCAGCAGCTCCGGACAGAACTATGGCTACACCTTC
J: TRBJ1-1; V: TRBV30; D: .; size: few; CDR3: CAGRDGGEAFF; DNA: TGTGCCGGGAGAGACGGGGGTGAAGCTTTCTTT
J: TRBJ2-7; V: TRBV5-1; D: .; size: .; CDR3: CASSSGNGEQYF; DNA: TGCGCCAGCAGCTCGGGGAATGGTGAGCAGTACTTC
J: TRBJ2-5; V: TRBV25-1; D: .; size: few; CDR3: CASSESGEGAETQYF; DNA: TGTGCCAGCAGTGAATCTGGGGAGGGGGCTGAGACCCAGTACTTC
J: TRBJ2-1; V: TRBV7-3; D: TRBD1; size: few; CDR3: CASSLKTGSSYNEQFF; DNA: TGTGCCAGCAGCTTAAAGACAGGGAGCTCCTACAATGAGCAGTTCTTC
J: TRBJ2-5; V: TRBV5-1; D: .; size: many; CDR3: CASSLGFPPTQYF; DNA: TGCGCCAGCAGCTTGGGGTTTCCGCCGACCCAGTACTTC
J: TRBJ2-3; V: TRBV5-4; D: .; size: .; CDR3: CASPGPTTDTQYF; DNA: TGTGCCAGCCCGGGGCCAACCACAGATACGCAGTATTTT
J: TRBJ2-7; V: TRBV7-9; D: TRBD1; size: .; CDR3: CASSLNRGAYEQYF; DNA: TGTGCCAGCAGCTTAAACAGGGGGGCCTACGAGCAGTACTTC
J: TRBJ1-1; V: TRBV11-2; D: .; size: .; CDR3: CASSSQSETEAFF; DNA: TGTGCCAGCAGCTCCCAAAGTGAGACTGAAGCTTTCTTT
J: TRBJ1-6; V: TRBV27; D: .; size: .; CDR3: CASRVRATNSPLHF; DNA: TGTGCCAGCAGGGTCAGGGCCACTAATTCACCCCTCCACTTT
J: TRBJ2-4; V: TRBV12-3/TRBV12-4; D: TRBD1; size: few; CDR3: CASSLRGQLLAKNIQYF; DNA: TGTGCCAGCAGTCTCCGGGGACAGTTACTAGCCAAAAACATTCAGTACTTC
J: TRBJ2-5; V: TRBV20-1; D: TRBD2; size: few; CDR3: CSASHLGGRAQETQYF; DNA: TGCAGTGCTAGTCATCTTGGCGGGAGGGCCCAAGAGACCCAGTACTTC